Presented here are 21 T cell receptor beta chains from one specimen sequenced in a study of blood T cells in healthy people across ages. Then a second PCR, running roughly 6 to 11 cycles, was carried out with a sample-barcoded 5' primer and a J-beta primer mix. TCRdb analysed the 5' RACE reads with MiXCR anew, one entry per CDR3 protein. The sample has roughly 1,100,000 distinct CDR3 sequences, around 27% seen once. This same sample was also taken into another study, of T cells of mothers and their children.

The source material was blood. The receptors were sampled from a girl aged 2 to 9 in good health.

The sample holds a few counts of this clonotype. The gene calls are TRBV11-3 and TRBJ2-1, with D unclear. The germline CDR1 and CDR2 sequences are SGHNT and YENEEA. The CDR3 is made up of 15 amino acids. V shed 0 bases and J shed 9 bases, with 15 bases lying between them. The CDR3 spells CASSLENDLWVEQFF. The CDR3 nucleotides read TGTGCCAGCAGCTTAGAAAACGACTTATGGGTTGAGCAGTTCTTC. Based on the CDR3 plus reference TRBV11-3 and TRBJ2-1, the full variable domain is EAGVVQSPRYKIIEKKQPVAFWCNPISGHNTLYWYLQNLGQGPELLIRYENEEAVDDSQLPKDRFSAERLKGVDSTLKIQPAELGDSAVYLCASSLENDLWVEQFFGPGTRLTVL.

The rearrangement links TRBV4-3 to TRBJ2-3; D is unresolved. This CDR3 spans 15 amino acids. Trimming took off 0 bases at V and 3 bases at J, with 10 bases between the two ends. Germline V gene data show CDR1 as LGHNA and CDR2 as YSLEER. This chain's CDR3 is CASSQEGLPTDTQYF. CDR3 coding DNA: TGCGCCAGCAGCCAAGAGGGCCTCCCAACAGATACGCAGTATTTT.

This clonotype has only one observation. The DNA for the CDR3 is TGTGCCAGCCTTCCATGGGAGAACACCGGGGAGCTGTTTTTT. This sequence encodes CASLPWENTGELFF. The chain has TRBV2 and TRBJ2-2; D gene uncertain. Trimming shortened V by 8 bases and J by 1 base, and 11 bases separated the two germline ends. The CDR3 loop spans 14 amino acids. Germline CDR1 SNHLY, CDR2 FYNNEI.

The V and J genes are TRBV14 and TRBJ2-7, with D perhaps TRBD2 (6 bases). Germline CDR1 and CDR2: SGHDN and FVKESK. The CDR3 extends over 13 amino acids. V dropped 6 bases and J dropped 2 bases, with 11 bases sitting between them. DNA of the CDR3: TGTGCCAGCAGAAATAGCGGTACCTACGAGCAGTACTTC. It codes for CASRNSGTYEQYF.

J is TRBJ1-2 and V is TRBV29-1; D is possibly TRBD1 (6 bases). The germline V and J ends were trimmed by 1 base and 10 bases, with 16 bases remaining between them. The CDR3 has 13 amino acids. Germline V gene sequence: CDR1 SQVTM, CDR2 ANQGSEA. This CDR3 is CSVEGSTGTSYTF. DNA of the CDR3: TGCAGCGTTGAAGGAAGTACAGGGACCTCCTACACCTTC.

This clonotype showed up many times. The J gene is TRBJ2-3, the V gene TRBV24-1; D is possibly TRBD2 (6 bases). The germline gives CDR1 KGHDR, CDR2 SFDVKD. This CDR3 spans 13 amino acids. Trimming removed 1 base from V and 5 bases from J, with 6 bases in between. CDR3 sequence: CATSDLAGDTQYF. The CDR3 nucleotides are TGTGCCACCAGTGATTTAGCGGGAGATACGCAGTATTTT.

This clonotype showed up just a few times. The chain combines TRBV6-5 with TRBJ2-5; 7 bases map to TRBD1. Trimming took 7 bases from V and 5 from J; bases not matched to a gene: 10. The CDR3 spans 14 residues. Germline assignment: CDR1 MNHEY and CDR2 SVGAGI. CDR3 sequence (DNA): TGTGCCAGCAAAAGGGACAGTTCTCGGGAGACCCAGTACTTC. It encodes CASKRDSSRETQYF.

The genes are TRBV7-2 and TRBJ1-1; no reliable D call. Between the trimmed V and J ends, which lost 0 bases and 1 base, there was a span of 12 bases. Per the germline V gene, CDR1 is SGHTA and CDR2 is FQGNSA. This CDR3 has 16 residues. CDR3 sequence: CASSLARWPGNTEAFF. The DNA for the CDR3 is TGTGCCAGCAGCTTAGCCCGATGGCCGGGGAACACTGAAGCTTTCTTT. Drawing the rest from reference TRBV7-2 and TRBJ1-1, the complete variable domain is GAGVSQSPSNKVTEKGKDVELRCDPISGHTALYWYRQSLGQGLEFLIYFQGNSAPDKSGLPSDRFSAERTGGSVSTLTIQRTQQEDSAVYLCASSLARWPGNTEAFFGQGTRLTVV.

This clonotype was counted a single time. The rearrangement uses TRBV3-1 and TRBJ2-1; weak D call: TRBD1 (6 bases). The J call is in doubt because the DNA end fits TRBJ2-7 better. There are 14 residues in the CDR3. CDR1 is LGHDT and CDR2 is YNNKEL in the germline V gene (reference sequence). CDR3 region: CASSRLGGFYEQYF. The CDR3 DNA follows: TGTGCCAGCAGCCGGCTAGGGGGTTTCTACGAGCAGTACTTC.

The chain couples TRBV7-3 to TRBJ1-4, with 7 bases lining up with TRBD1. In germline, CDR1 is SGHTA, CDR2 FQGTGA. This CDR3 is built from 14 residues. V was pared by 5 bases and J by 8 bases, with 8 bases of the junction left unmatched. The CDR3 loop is CASSPHGTVEKLFF. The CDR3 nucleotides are TGTGCCAGCAGCCCCCACGGGACAGTCGAAAAACTGTTTTTT.

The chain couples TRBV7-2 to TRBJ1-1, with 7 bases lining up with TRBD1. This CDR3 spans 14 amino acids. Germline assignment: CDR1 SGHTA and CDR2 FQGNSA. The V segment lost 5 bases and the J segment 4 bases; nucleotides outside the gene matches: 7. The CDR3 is CASSQGTARTEAFF. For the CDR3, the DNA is TGTGCCAGCAGCCAAGGGACAGCACGCACTGAAGCTTTCTTT.

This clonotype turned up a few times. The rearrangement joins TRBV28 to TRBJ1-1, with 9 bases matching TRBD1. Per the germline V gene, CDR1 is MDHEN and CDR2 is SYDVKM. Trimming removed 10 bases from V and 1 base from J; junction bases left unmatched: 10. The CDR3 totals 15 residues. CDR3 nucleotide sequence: TGTGCCATCATGGGGGACAGGGTTACGAACACTGAAGCTTTCTTT. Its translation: CAIMGDRVTNTEAFF.

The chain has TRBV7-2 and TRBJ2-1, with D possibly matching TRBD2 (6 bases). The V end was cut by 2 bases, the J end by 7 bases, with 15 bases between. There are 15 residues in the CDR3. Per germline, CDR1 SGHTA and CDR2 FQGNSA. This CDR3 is CASSLSGVWGNEQFF. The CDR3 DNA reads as TGTGCCAGCAGCTTATCGGGAGTCTGGGGGAATGAGCAGTTCTTC.

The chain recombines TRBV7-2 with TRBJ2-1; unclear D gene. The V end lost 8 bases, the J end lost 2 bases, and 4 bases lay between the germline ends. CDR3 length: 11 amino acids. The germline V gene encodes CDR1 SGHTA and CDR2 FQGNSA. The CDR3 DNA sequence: TGTGCCAGCGCTGCCTACAATGAGCAGTTCTTC. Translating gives CASAAYNEQFF.

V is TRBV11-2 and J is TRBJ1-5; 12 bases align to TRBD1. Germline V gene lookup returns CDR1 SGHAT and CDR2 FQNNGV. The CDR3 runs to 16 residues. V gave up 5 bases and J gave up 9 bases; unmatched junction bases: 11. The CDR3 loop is CASSPPGQGAQGPQHF. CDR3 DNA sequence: TGTGCCAGCAGCCCACCGGGACAGGGGGCGCAAGGGCCCCAGCATTTT.

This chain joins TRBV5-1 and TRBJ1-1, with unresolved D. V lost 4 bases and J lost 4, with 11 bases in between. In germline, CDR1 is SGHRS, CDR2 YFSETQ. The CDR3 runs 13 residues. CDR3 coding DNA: TGCGCCAGCAGCCCGGCACAGAGCACTGAAGCTTTCTTT. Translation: CASSPAQSTEAFF.

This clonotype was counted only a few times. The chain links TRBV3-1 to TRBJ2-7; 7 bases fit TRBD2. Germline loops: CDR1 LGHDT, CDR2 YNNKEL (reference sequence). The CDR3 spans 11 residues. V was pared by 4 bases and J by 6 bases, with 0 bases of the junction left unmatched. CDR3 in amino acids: CASSREGEQYF. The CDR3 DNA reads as TGTGCCAGCAGCCGGGAGGGCGAGCAGTACTTC.

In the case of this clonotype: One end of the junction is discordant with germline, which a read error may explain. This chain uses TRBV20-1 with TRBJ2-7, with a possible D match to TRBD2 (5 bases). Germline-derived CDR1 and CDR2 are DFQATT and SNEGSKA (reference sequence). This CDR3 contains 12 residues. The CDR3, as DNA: TGCGGTGCTAGGTCAGACTCGGGGGAGCAGTACTTC. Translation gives CGARSDSGEQYF.

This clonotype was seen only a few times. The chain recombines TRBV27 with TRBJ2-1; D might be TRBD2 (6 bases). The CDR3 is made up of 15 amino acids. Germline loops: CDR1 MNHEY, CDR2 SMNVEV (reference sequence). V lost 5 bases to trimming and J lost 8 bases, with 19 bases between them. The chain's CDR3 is CASSLRLVRGDEQFF. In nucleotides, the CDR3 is TGTGCCAGCAGTCTCCGACTAGTAAGGGGAGATGAGCAGTTCTTC.

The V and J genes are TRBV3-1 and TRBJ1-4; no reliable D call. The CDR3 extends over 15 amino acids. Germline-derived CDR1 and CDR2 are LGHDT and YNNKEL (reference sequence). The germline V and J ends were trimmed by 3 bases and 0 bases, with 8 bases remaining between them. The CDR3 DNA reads TGTGCCAGCAGCCAGGTCGCAGCAACTAATGAAAAACTGTTTTTT. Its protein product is CASSQVAATNEKLFF.

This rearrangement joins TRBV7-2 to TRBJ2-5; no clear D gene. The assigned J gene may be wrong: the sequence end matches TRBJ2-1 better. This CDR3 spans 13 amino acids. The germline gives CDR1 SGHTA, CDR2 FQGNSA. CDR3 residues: CASSFPQVYEQFF. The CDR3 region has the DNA TGTGCCAGCAGCTTCCCGCAGGTTTATGAGCAGTTCTTC.